The 11 T cell receptor beta chains below come from one sample, sequenced in a study of graft-versus-host responses after intestinal transplantation. Using immunoSEQ multiplex PCR, the repertoire was profiled, and TCRdb retains in-frame clones only, with some absent. This sample has 98,000 or so clones, with 86% found just once. The sample in question was PBMCs, obtained 255 days after intestinal transplant. These receptors originate from a human patient who received an intestinal transplant, so some T cells may come from the graft donor.

V usage is TRBV19 and J usage is TRBJ2-1; 8 bases are shared with TRBD2. Germline V gene sequence: CDR1 LNHDA, CDR2 SQIVND (reference sequence). Trimming removed 5 bases from V and 2 bases from J; junction bases left unmatched: 8. The CDR3 consists of 16 residues. Here the CDR3 DNA reads TGTGCCAGTAGTCCCAGACGGGGGGGCACCTACAATGAGCAGTTCTTC. Its translation: CASSPRRGGTYNEQFF.

This chain connects TRBV19 to TRBJ2-1, with 11 bases lining up with TRBD2. The CDR3 length is 20 residues. Trimming took 2 bases from V and 3 from J; bases not matched to a gene: 15. CDR1 and CDR2 (germline): LNHDA, SQIVND (reference sequence). The CDR3 loop is CASSIRGLAVSGGVYNEQFF. CDR3 nucleotide sequence: TGTGCCAGTAGTATAAGGGGACTAGCGGTTTCAGGAGGCGTCTACAATGAGCAGTTCTTC. The full variable domain, in which reference TRBV19 and TRBJ2-1 provide the parts outside the CDR3, is DGGITQSPKYLFRKEGQNVTLSCEQNLNHDAMYWYRQDPGQGLRLIYYSQIVNDFQKGDIAEGYSVSREKKESFPLTVTSAQKNPTAFYLCASSIRGLAVSGGVYNEQFFGPGTRLTVL.

As regards this clone: This specimen includes other DNA sequences encoding the same CDR3. V is TRBV5-1 and J is TRBJ2-5; perhaps TRBD2 as D (6 bases). This CDR3 region has 15 residues. The germline V and J ends were trimmed by 0 bases and 5 bases, with 14 bases remaining between them. Germline values: CDR1 SGHRS, CDR2 YFSETQ. The CDR3, as DNA: TGCGCCAGCAGCTTGGGGACGGGGAGGAGGGAGACCCAGTACTTC. This sequence encodes CASSLGTGRRETQYF.

CDR3 coding DNA: TGCGCCAGCAGTGCGACAGCGGGGGGATACAATGAGCAGTTCTTC. It codes for CASSATAGGYNEQFF. The chain combines TRBV10-1 with TRBJ2-1; 9 nucleotides agree with TRBD2. V dropped 4 bases and J dropped 4; count of bases not matched to a gene: 5. Germline CDR1 WNHNN, CDR2 SYGVQD (reference sequence). The CDR3 spans 15 residues.

The chain joins TRBV4-2 to TRBJ1-1, with D uncertain. This CDR3 comprises 15 residues. CDR1 is LGHNA, CDR2 YNFKEQ, per germline. Trimming took 1 base from V and 0 from J, leaving 9 bases between them. The CDR3 here is CASSQGARMNTEAFF. Written as DNA, the CDR3 is TGTGCCAGCAGCCAAGGGGCCAGAATGAACACTGAAGCTTTCTTT.

The chain couples TRBV2 to TRBJ2-1, with no clear D. CDR1 is SNHLY, CDR2 FYNNEI, per germline. V lost 0 bases to trimming and J lost 5 bases, with 11 bases between them. There are 15 residues in the CDR3. For the CDR3, the DNA is TGTGCCAGCAGTGAAGCCAACCACAGACACAATGAGCAGTTCTTC. It specifies CASSEANHRHNEQFF.

The chain has TRBV7-6 and TRBJ2-1; possible D gene TRBD1, 6 bases. V was shortened by 2 bases and J by 4 bases, with 9 bases between the two germline ends. The CDR3 covers 14 residues. Germline CDR1 is SGHVS and CDR2 is FNYEAQ. The DNA for the CDR3 is TGTGCCAGCAGCTTATCCGGACAGTACAATGAGCAGTTCTTC. Translated, it gives CASSLSGQYNEQFF.

This chain uses TRBV4-2 with TRBJ2-3; perhaps TRBD1 as D (5 bases). Germline V gene data show CDR1 as LGHNA and CDR2 as YNFKEQ. Trimming stripped 0 bases from V and 5 bases from J, with 9 bases between. This CDR3 is built from 14 residues. The CDR3 region is CASSQEGREDTQYF. CDR3 DNA sequence: TGTGCCAGCAGCCAAGAAGGCAGGGAAGATACGCAGTATTTT.

J is TRBJ2-7 and V is TRBV9; D gene unclear. V was clipped by 0 bases and J by 4 bases, with 14 bases between them. Germline V lookup: CDR1 SGDLS, CDR2 YYNGEE. This CDR3 contains 15 residues. CDR3: CASSVAPVVPYEQYF. CDR3 coding DNA: TGTGCCAGCAGCGTAGCTCCCGTCGTACCTTACGAGCAGTACTTC.

The CDR3 nucleotides are TGTGCCAGCAGTCAACTCGGACAGGTCGATGAGCAGTTCTTC. Amino acids: CASSQLGQVDEQFF. The V gene is TRBV27, the J gene TRBJ2-1; 7 bases are shared with TRBD1. Germline CDR1 is MNHEY and CDR2 is SMNVEV (reference sequence). The CDR3 has 14 amino acids. The V gene end was trimmed by 5 bases and the J gene end by 8 bases; junction bases not matched to a gene: 9.

The CDR3: CSVRTADYEQYV. In DNA, the CDR3 is TGCAGCGTCAGGACAGCTGACTACGAGCAGTACGTC. The chain has TRBV29-1 and TRBJ2-7; the D gene is possibly TRBD1 (6 bases). V dropped 6 bases and J dropped 3 bases, with 12 bases sitting between them. Germline V gives CDR1 SQVTM, CDR2 ANQGSEA. CDR3 length: 12 amino acids.